Listed here is a single T cell receptor beta chain. The sample originates from a study of Graves' ophthalmopathy and Graves' hyperthyroidism. There are 13 residues in the CDR3. Looked up from germline, CDR1 is ENHRY and CDR2 is SYGVKD. V lost 0 bases, J lost 8 bases, and 7 bases lay in between. Amplified material comprised TCR beta CDR3 regions derived from RNA transcripts. Second-round multiplex PCR followed a first-round RT-PCR using HTBI primers. One entry per CDR3 protein results from TCRdb running MiXCR on the multiplex PCR reads. The sample yields 1 million to 1.3 million distinct CDR3 sequences, around a third seen once.

This chain joins TRBV10-3 and TRBJ1-4; D uncertain. This clonotype originated in an adult man with Graves' hyperthyroidism. Sample: peripheral blood or thyroid tissue (not recorded which). CDR3 in amino acids: CAISESYREKLFF. CDR3 coding DNA: TGTGCCATCAGTGAGTCATATAGGGAAAAACTGTTTTTT.